The rows below give T cell receptor beta chains drawn from one sample of a study of blood T cell repertoires in COVID-19. Generated by immunoSEQ multiplex PCR, the TCRdb table keeps only in-frame clones and is missing some. The table lists 300,000 to 350,000 clones, approximately 92% of them singletons. The sequencing input was peripheral blood. These receptors all stem from a woman under 40 with COVID-19, enrolled during active disease. Both conserved end residues are part of each CDR3. A D gene is named only where the DNA matches it firmly. For some rows the clone size is stated as once, few or many, or as a class when expanded; others skip it.

CDR3 length: 13
V gene: TRBV7-9
D gene: .
J gene: TRBJ2-7
clone size: .
CDR3 protein: CASSPATGPEQYF
CDR3 DNA: TGTGCCAGCAGCCCGGCGACAGGCCCCGAGCAGTACTTC

CDR3 length: 14
V gene: TRBV5-1
D gene: .
J gene: TRBJ2-7
clone size: .
CDR3 protein: CASSASGSNYEQYF
CDR3 DNA: TGCGCCAGCAGCGCTTCCGGGTCCAACTACGAGCAGTACTTC

CDR3 length: 15
V gene: TRBV6-1
D gene: TRBD1
J gene: TRBJ2-1
clone size: .
CDR3 protein: CASSEVTGWEFEQFF
CDR3 DNA: TGTGCCAGCAGTGAAGTGACAGGGTGGGAATTCGAGCAGTTCTTC

CDR3 length: 13
V gene: TRBV29-1
D gene: .
J gene: TRBJ2-1
clone size: .
CDR3 protein: CSVEDLSGYEQFF
CDR3 DNA: TGCAGCGTTGAAGATCTTTCGGGATACGAGCAGTTCTTC

CDR3 length: 13
V gene: TRBV9
D gene: .
J gene: TRBJ2-3
clone size: .
CDR3 protein: CASSARGTDTQYF
CDR3 DNA: TGTGCCAGCAGCGCCCGGGGCACAGATACGCAGTATTTT

CDR3 length: 15
V gene: TRBV28
D gene: .
J gene: TRBJ1-1
clone size: few
CDR3 protein: CASSPPRSMNTEAFF
CDR3 DNA: TGTGCCAGCAGCCCACCTCGGTCCATGAACACTGAAGCTTTCTTT

CDR3 length: 16
V gene: TRBV24-1
D gene: TRBD2
J gene: TRBJ2-1
clone size: .
CDR3 protein: CATSDWGSGSFTEQFF
CDR3 DNA: TGTGCCACCAGTGATTGGGGTAGCGGGAGCTTTACTGAGCAGTTCTTC

CDR3 length: 15
V gene: TRBV7-3
D gene: .
J gene: TRBJ1-1
clone size: once
CDR3 protein: CASSLKGRGVTEAFF
CDR3 DNA: TGTGCCAGCAGCTTAAAGGGCAGGGGAGTCACTGAAGCTTTCTTT

CDR3 length: 16
V gene: TRBV10-3
D gene: TRBD2
J gene: TRBJ2-1
clone size: .
CDR3 protein: CAISTPGLAGFNEQFF
CDR3 DNA: TGTGCCATCAGTACTCCGGGACTAGCGGGTTTCAATGAGCAGTTCTTC

CDR3 length: 15
V gene: TRBV28
D gene: .
J gene: TRBJ1-1
clone size: .
CDR3 protein: CASILSGFQNTEAFF
CDR3 DNA: TGTGCCAGCATCTTGTCGGGGTTCCAAAACACTGAAGCTTTCTTT

CDR3 length: 14
V gene: TRBV9
D gene: .
J gene: TRBJ1-1
clone size: .
CDR3 protein: CASSVTAMNTEAFF
CDR3 DNA: TGTGCCAGCAGCGTAACAGCCATGAACACTGAAGCTTTCTTT

CDR3 length: 16
V gene: TRBV5-6
D gene: TRBD2
J gene: TRBJ2-1
clone size: .
CDR3 protein: CASSSLAGAPYNEQFF
CDR3 DNA: TGTGCCAGCAGCTCCCTGGCGGGAGCCCCCTACAATGAGCAGTTCTTC

CDR3 length: 16
V gene: TRBV4-1
D gene: TRBD1
J gene: TRBJ2-7
clone size: .
CDR3 protein: CASSQSDRVTSYEQYF
CDR3 DNA: TGCGCCAGCAGCCAATCGGACAGGGTTACCTCCTACGAGCAGTACTTC

CDR3 length: 14
V gene: TRBV5-1
D gene: TRBD1
J gene: TRBJ2-7
clone size: .
CDR3 protein: CASSRGQGIDEQYF
CDR3 DNA: TGCGCCAGCAGTAGGGGACAGGGGATAGACGAGCAGTACTTC

CDR3 length: 16
V gene: TRBV21-1
D gene: .
J gene: TRBJ1-6
clone size: .
CDR3 protein: CASSKAGRWGHSPLHF
CDR3 DNA: TGTGCCAGCAGCAAAGCCGGCAGGTGGGGGCATTCACCCCTCCACTTT

CDR3 length: 16
V gene: TRBV4-3
D gene: TRBD2
J gene: TRBJ2-3
clone size: .
CDR3 protein: CASSQGSGLYTDTQYF
CDR3 DNA: TGCGCCAGCAGCCAAGGATCGGGACTATACACAGATACGCAGTATTTT

CDR3 length: 13
V gene: TRBV5-1
D gene: TRBD1
J gene: TRBJ1-1
clone size: once
CDR3 protein: CASTRQGETEAFF
CDR3 DNA: TGCGCCAGCACCCGACAGGGCGAGACTGAAGCTTTCTTT

CDR3 length: 14
V gene: TRBV6-5
D gene: .
J gene: TRBJ2-5
clone size: once
CDR3 protein: CASRLTERGETQYF
CDR3 DNA: TGTGCCAGCAGATTGACCGAAAGGGGAGAGACCCAGTACTTC

CDR3 length: 15
V gene: TRBV5-1
D gene: TRBD1
J gene: TRBJ1-5
clone size: .
CDR3 protein: CASSLAGTAYQPQHF
CDR3 DNA: TGCGCCAGCAGCTTGGCCGGGACAGCATATCAGCCCCAGCATTTT

CDR3 length: 15
V gene: TRBV9
D gene: TRBD1
J gene: TRBJ2-2
clone size: .
CDR3 protein: CASSPGTVNTGELFF
CDR3 DNA: TGTGCCAGCAGCCCCGGGACAGTCAACACCGGGGAGCTGTTTTTT

CDR3 length: 16
V gene: TRBV18
D gene: TRBD1
J gene: TRBJ2-1
clone size: once
CDR3 protein: CASSRDRASSYNEQFF
CDR3 DNA: TGTGCCAGCTCACGAGACAGGGCCAGCTCCTACAATGAGCAGTTCTTC

CDR3 length: 13
V gene: TRBV28
D gene: .
J gene: TRBJ1-3
clone size: .
CDR3 protein: CASSSHSGNTIYF
CDR3 DNA: TGTGCCAGCAGTTCCCACTCTGGAAACACCATATATTTT

CDR3 length: 15
V gene: TRBV2
D gene: TRBD1
J gene: TRBJ1-4
clone size: .
CDR3 protein: CASRLQGSSNEKLFF
CDR3 DNA: TGTGCCAGCAGGTTACAGGGGTCGTCTAATGAAAAACTGTTTTTT

CDR3 length: 14
V gene: TRBV5-4
D gene: .
J gene: TRBJ1-1
clone size: .
CDR3 protein: CASSSPTANTEAFF
CDR3 DNA: TGTGCCAGCAGCTCCCCGACAGCGAACACTGAAGCTTTCTTT

CDR3 length: 13
V gene: TRBV19
D gene: .
J gene: TRBJ1-5
clone size: .
CDR3 protein: CASSTMGNQPQHF
CDR3 DNA: TGTGCCAGTAGTACTATGGGCAATCAGCCCCAGCATTTT

CDR3 length: 18
V gene: TRBV4-3
D gene: TRBD1
J gene: TRBJ2-3
clone size: .
CDR3 protein: CASSQGRHGGQGADTQYF
CDR3 DNA: TGCGCCAGCAGCCAAGGTCGCCACGGGGGACAGGGGGCAGATACGCAGTATTTT

CDR3 length: 17
V gene: TRBV25-1
D gene: TRBD2
J gene: TRBJ2-7
clone size: .
CDR3 protein: CASSPPGVAGGSNEQYF
CDR3 DNA: TGTGCCAGCAGTCCACCGGGGGTAGCGGGAGGGAGTAACGAGCAGTACTTC

CDR3 length: 9
V gene: TRBV5-4
D gene: .
J gene: TRBJ2-1
clone size: once
CDR3 protein: CASPDEQFF
CDR3 DNA: TGTGCCAGCCCAGATGAGCAGTTCTTC

CDR3 length: 13
V gene: TRBV5-1
D gene: .
J gene: TRBJ2-7
clone size: .
CDR3 protein: CASSPTEIDEQYF
CDR3 DNA: TGCGCCAGCAGCCCGACAGAGATAGACGAGCAGTACTTC

CDR3 length: 15
V gene: TRBV6-5
D gene: .
J gene: TRBJ2-2
clone size: .
CDR3 protein: CASSREGGRAGELFF
CDR3 DNA: TGTGCCAGCAGTCGCGAAGGGGGGAGGGCCGGGGAGCTGTTTTTT

CDR3 length: 17
V gene: TRBV5-1
D gene: TRBD1
J gene: TRBJ1-2
clone size: .
CDR3 protein: CASSLRTGAPLLGGYTF
CDR3 DNA: TGCGCCAGCAGCCTAAGGACAGGGGCCCCCCTATTGGGTGGCTACACCTTC

CDR3 length: 17
V gene: TRBV4-1
D gene: .
J gene: TRBJ2-7
clone size: .
CDR3 protein: CASSQEAPHRGTYEQYF
CDR3 DNA: TGCGCCAGCAGCCAAGAAGCCCCTCACCGCGGCACCTACGAGCAGTACTTC

CDR3 length: 17
V gene: TRBV28
D gene: .
J gene: TRBJ1-5
clone size: .
CDR3 protein: CASSTNKDREYDQPQHF
CDR3 DNA: TGTGCCAGCAGCACAAATAAGGACAGAGAATATGATCAGCCCCAGCATTTT

CDR3 length: 14
V gene: TRBV5-8
D gene: TRBD1
J gene: TRBJ1-2
clone size: .
CDR3 protein: CASSWDRPLYGYTF
CDR3 DNA: TGTGCCAGCAGCTGGGACAGGCCGTTATACGGCTACACCTTC

CDR3 length: 15
V gene: TRBV6-1
D gene: .
J gene: TRBJ1-3
clone size: .
CDR3 protein: CASSAADSSGNTIYF
CDR3 DNA: TGTGCCAGCAGTGCCGCCGATAGCTCTGGAAACACCATATATTTT

CDR3 length: 16
V gene: TRBV19
D gene: .
J gene: TRBJ2-7
clone size: many
CDR3 protein: CASSVSGIDGSYEQYF
CDR3 DNA: TGTGCCAGTAGTGTTTCCGGGATCGACGGCTCCTACGAGCAGTACTTC

CDR3 length: 14
V gene: TRBV6-5
D gene: .
J gene: TRBJ2-7
clone size: .
CDR3 protein: CASSYLRRQDEQYF
CDR3 DNA: TGTGCCAGCAGTTACCTTCGGAGACAGGACGAGCAGTACTTC

CDR3 length: 14
V gene: TRBV6-2/TRBV6-3
D gene: TRBD1
J gene: TRBJ1-2
clone size: .
CDR3 protein: CASSYGGTGYGYTF
CDR3 DNA: TGTGCCAGCAGTTACGGCGGGACAGGGTACGGCTACACCTTC

CDR3 length: 17
V gene: TRBV14
D gene: .
J gene: TRBJ2-2
clone size: .
CDR3 protein: CASSPGVWADNTGELFF
CDR3 DNA: TGTGCCAGCAGCCCGGGAGTTTGGGCAGATAACACCGGGGAGCTGTTTTTT

CDR3 length: 15
V gene: TRBV29-1
D gene: TRBD2
J gene: TRBJ2-7
clone size: .
CDR3 protein: CSVFTQLAGPYEQYF
CDR3 DNA: TGCAGCGTTTTCACCCAACTAGCGGGGCCCTACGAGCAGTACTTC

CDR3 length: 14
V gene: TRBV27
D gene: TRBD1
J gene: TRBJ1-5
clone size: .
CDR3 protein: CASSGTGGGQPQHF
CDR3 DNA: TGTGCCAGCTCCGGGACAGGGGGCGGGCAGCCCCAGCATTTT

CDR3 length: 15
V gene: TRBV5-3
D gene: .
J gene: TRBJ1-6
clone size: .
CDR3 protein: CARSRTQGSRSPLHF
CDR3 DNA: TGTGCCAGAAGCAGAACGCAGGGATCGAGATCACCCCTCCACTTT

CDR3 length: 17
V gene: TRBV28
D gene: TRBD2
J gene: TRBJ2-2
clone size: .
CDR3 protein: CASSFSSVAGVSGELFF
CDR3 DNA: TGTGCCAGCAGTTTCAGTAGTGTAGCGGGAGTCTCCGGGGAGCTGTTTTTT

CDR3 length: 16
V gene: TRBV7-8
D gene: TRBD1
J gene: TRBJ1-5
clone size: .
CDR3 protein: CASSLAAGGRDQPQHF
CDR3 DNA: TGTGCCAGCAGCTTAGCGGCAGGGGGAAGGGATCAGCCCCAGCATTTT

CDR3 length: 15
V gene: TRBV4-1
D gene: .
J gene: TRBJ2-6
clone size: .
CDR3 protein: CASSQAYSGANVLTF
CDR3 DNA: TGCGCCAGCAGCCAAGCGTACTCTGGGGCCAACGTCCTGACTTTC